What follows are 25 T cell receptor beta chains derived from one specimen sequenced in a study of metastatic and nonmetastatic thyroid tumors. TCRdb re-called the PCR reads through MiXCR. This table has tens of thousands of clones, 28% appearing once. All patients were untreated before thyroid surgery. The sequenced sample consisted of blood. These receptors were obtained from a male donor with papillary thyroid cancer or a benign thyroid nodule (not recorded which). Some clones in this sample may be carry-over from other donors' samples.

This clone was seen ten or more times. The chain combines TRBV11-1 with TRBJ2-1, with D possibly being TRBD2 (6 bases). The CDR3 spans 15 residues. V was trimmed by 1 base and J by 7 bases, leaving 14 bases between them. CDR1 is SGHAT, CDR2 FQDESV, per germline (reference sequence). CDR3 coding DNA: TGTGCCAGCAGCTTAGAGAACGGGAGAGGGAATGAGCAGTTCTTC. Encoded protein: CASSLENGRGNEQFF.

By sample share, this clone is medium-sized (0.01 to 0.1%). V usage is TRBV12-3 or TRBV12-4 and J usage is TRBJ2-7; 7 bases are a match to TRBD1. Germline trimming cut 6 bases from V and 2 bases from J; bases unmatched to any gene: 7. This CDR3 has 14 amino acids. CDR3 bases: TGTGCCAGCAGCCCTCGGGACAGCCCCTACGAGCAGTACTTC. Translating gives CASSPRDSPYEQYF.

This clone was seen at least ten times. The rearrangement joins TRBV4-1 to TRBJ2-3; TRBD2 might be the D (6 bases). This CDR3 spans 16 amino acids. With 2 bases removed from V and 2 bases from J, the gap between germline ends came to 14 bases. The germline V gene encodes CDR1 MGHRA and CDR2 YSYEKL. CDR3 nucleotide sequence: TGCGCCAGCAGCCAACCCATTACGCGGGACACAGATACGCAGTATTTT. Residues: CASSQPITRDTDTQYF.

As regards this clone: A much more abundant neighbour one base away suggests this may be a read error. The chain has TRBV9 and TRBJ1-4; 7 bases match TRBD1. The CDR3 spans 15 residues. In germline, CDR1 is SGDLS, CDR2 YYNGEE. CDR3 sequence: CASSVLGQVYEKLLF. As DNA, the CDR3 is TGTGCCAGCAGCGTATTAGGACAGGTCTATGAAAAACTGCTTTTT.

Remarks on this clone: An end of the junction differs from the germline gene, which may be a read error. V is TRBV5-1 and J is TRBJ2-7, with 12 bases fitting TRBD2. Germline values: CDR1 SGHRS, CDR2 YFSETQ. This CDR3 spans 16 amino acids. The CDR3 loop is CSSSLILAGGPSEQYF. The DNA of the CDR3 is TGCTCCAGCAGCTTGATCCTAGCGGGAGGGCCAAGCGAGCAGTACTTC. The complete variable domain, with remaining parts taken from reference TRBV5-1 and TRBJ2-7, reads KAGVTQTPRYLIKTRGQQVTLSCSPISGHRSVSWYQQTPGQGLQFLFEYFSETQRNKGNFPGRFSGRQFSNSRSEMNVSTLELGDSALYLCSSSLILAGGPSEQYFGPGTRLTVT.

The V call is TRBV20-1, the J call TRBJ2-7, with 11 bases lining up with TRBD2. Trimming removed 4 bases from V and 4 bases from J; junction bases left unmatched: 9. From germline, CDR1 is DFQATT and CDR2 SNEGSKA (reference sequence). This CDR3 spans 15 amino acids. The CDR3 sequence: CSATELAGDGYEQYF. DNA of the CDR3: TGCAGTGCTACCGAACTAGCGGGAGACGGTTACGAGCAGTACTTC.

This clone has at least ten counts. The chain combines TRBV28 with TRBJ1-2, with D unresolved. Germline values: CDR1 MDHEN, CDR2 SYDVKM. V shed 2 bases and J shed 0 bases, with 10 bases lying between them. This CDR3 has 15 residues. CDR3: CASSLPGRANYGYTF. The DNA of the CDR3 is TGTGCCAGCAGTTTACCGGGCAGAGCTAACTATGGCTACACCTTC.

This clone was observed many times. The V gene is TRBV30, the J gene TRBJ2-3, with 8 bases fitting TRBD2. After removal of 4 bases from V and 2 bases from J, the junction contained 8 bases not matched to a gene. The CDR3 totals 15 residues. CDR1 GTSNPN and CDR2 SVGIG come from the germline V gene (reference sequence). CDR3 DNA sequence: TGTGCCTGGATGGGTGGGACTAGACCCACAGATACGCAGTATTTT. It specifies CAWMGGTRPTDTQYF.

Points on this clone: One junction end does not reproduce the germline sequence, and a read error may be involved. The chain recombines TRBV5-1 with TRBJ1-1, with D possibly TRBD1 on 6 matching bases. Germline V gene sequence: CDR1 SGHRS, CDR2 YFSETQ. CDR3 length: 13 amino acids. This chain's CDR3 is CASTIQGNTDAFF. The CDR3 bases are TGCGCCAGCACCATCCAGGGGAACACTGATGCTTTCTTT.

This clone came up many times. The chain has TRBV12-3 or TRBV12-4 and TRBJ1-1; D is unresolved. V dropped 3 bases and J dropped 4 bases, with 12 bases sitting between them. This CDR3 is built from 14 residues. The DNA of the CDR3 is TGTGCCAGCAGTTTTGTCCGACTCGGCACTGAAGCTTTCTTT. Amino acid sequence: CASSFVRLGTEAFF.

V and J are TRBV14 and TRBJ2-7, with 9 positions matching TRBD1. The CDR3 runs 15 residues. Germline loops: CDR1 SGHDN, CDR2 FVKESK. The V and J ends lost 4 bases and 5 bases, in that order; junction bases with no gene match: 9. CDR3 amino acids: CASSRTGTGFHEQYF. DNA of the CDR3: TGTGCCAGCAGCCGAACCGGGACAGGGTTCCACGAGCAGTACTTC.

V and J are TRBV7-8 and TRBJ2-7; TRBD2 is a possible D gene (5 bases). CDR1 and CDR2 (germline): SGHVS, FQNEAQ. Deletions cut 1 base from V and 0 bases from J, with 10 bases between. This CDR3 spans 15 amino acids. CDR3 DNA sequence: TGTGCCAGCAGCTTAGGAGGGTGGTGCTCCTACGAGCAGTACTTC. Translation gives CASSLGGWCSYEQYF. Using reference TRBV7-8 and TRBJ2-7 for the parts outside the CDR3, the full variable domain is GAGVSQSPRYKVAKRGQDVALRCDPISGHVSLFWYQQALGQGPEFLTYFQNEAQLDKSGLPSDRFFAERPEGSVSTLKIQRTQQEDSAVYLCASSLGGWCSYEQYFGPGTRLTVT.

The chain couples TRBV5-8 to TRBJ1-2; no clear D gene. Per germline, CDR1 SGHTS and CDR2 YDEGEE. V lost 4 bases and J lost 2, with 12 bases in between. CDR3 size: 14 residues. The CDR3 DNA reads as TGTGCCAGCAGCAAGGACCCGGAGAACTATGGCTACACCTTC. Protein sequence: CASSKDPENYGYTF.

CDR3 protein: CASSGFFRLEAYNEQFF. The CDR3 coding sequence is TGTGCCAGCAGTGGCTTCTTCCGACTAGAAGCCTACAATGAGCAGTTCTTC. The chain has TRBV2 and TRBJ2-1; D possibly corresponds to TRBD2 (6 bases). V was trimmed by 4 bases and J by 2 bases, leaving 18 bases between them. Germline V CDR1 and CDR2: SNHLY, FYNNEI. The CDR3 loop spans 17 amino acids.

The chain carries TRBV27 and TRBJ1-1, with D tentatively TRBD1 (5 bases). The ends were cut back, 2 bases at V and 8 bases at J, with 15 bases in the middle. The germline CDR1 and CDR2 sequences are MNHEY and SMNVEV (reference sequence). There are 14 residues in the CDR3. In DNA form, the CDR3 reads TGTGCCAGCAGTTTAGGCTGGGGGAAGGCAGAAGCTTTCTTT. Translating it yields CASSLGWGKAEAFF.

V is TRBV11-1 and J is TRBJ2-1; 7 bases match TRBD1. The trim removed 5 bases at V and 9 bases at J, leaving 22 bases unmatched. The CDR3 sequence is 18 residues long. CDR1 SGHAT and CDR2 FQDESV come from the germline V gene (reference sequence). CDR3 sequence (DNA): TGTGCCAGCAGCCCTTACGGGACAGCCCGATTCCCCCACGGTGAGCAGTTCTTC. It translates to CASSPYGTARFPHGEQFF.

Only a few counts were recorded for this clone. V usage is TRBV6-2 or TRBV6-3 and J usage is TRBJ2-3; TRBD1 might be the D (5 bases). Germline V gene lookup returns CDR1 MNHEY and CDR2 SVGEGT. The V end lost 5 bases, the J end lost 0 bases, and 9 bases lay between the germline ends. The CDR3 has 14 amino acids. CDR3 in amino acids: CASSRQKSTDTQYF. CDR3 in DNA: TGTGCCAGCAGTCGACAGAAAAGCACAGATACGCAGTATTTT.

This sequence joins TRBV11-2 and TRBJ2-7, with D possibly called TRBD1 or TRBD2 (5 bases each). This CDR3 has 16 amino acids. CDR1 and CDR2 from the germline V gene are SGHAT and FQNNGV. V shed 3 bases and J shed 6 bases, with 21 bases lying between them. The CDR3 region is CASSFAFRDGFGEQYF. The CDR3 bases are TGTGCCAGCAGCTTCGCATTCCGGGACGGCTTCGGCGAGCAGTACTTC.

This clone was picked up one time. The rearrangement links TRBV18 to TRBJ1-6; 7 bases are a match to TRBD1. CDR1 KGHSH and CDR2 LQKENI come from the germline V gene. The CDR3 is made up of 15 amino acids. The trim removed 5 bases at V and 8 bases at J, leaving 9 bases unmatched. The CDR3 DNA reads as TGTGCCAGCTCATCCCGACAGGGTTTGGATTCACCCCTCCACTTT. It translates to CASSSRQGLDSPLHF.

The CDR3 sequence: CASSEVVGTGHDTQYF. The DNA of the CDR3 is TGTGCCAGCAGTGAGGTTGTGGGGACAGGTCATGATACGCAGTATTTT. The chain employs TRBV6-4 and TRBJ2-3; 8 nucleotides match TRBD1. This CDR3 contains 16 residues. V shed 3 bases and J 6 bases; nucleotides not matched to a gene: 11. The germline V gene encodes CDR1 MRHNA and CDR2 SNTAGT.

V gene TRBV20-1 combines with J gene TRBJ2-1; 10 nucleotides agree with TRBD2. This CDR3 contains 14 residues. V lost 3 bases, J lost 4 bases, and 3 bases stayed unmatched. The germline CDR1 and CDR2 sequences are DFQATT and SNEGSKA (reference sequence). This CDR3 reads CSARSGGDYNEQFF. The CDR3 DNA sequence: TGCAGTGCTAGGAGCGGGGGGGATTACAATGAGCAGTTCTTC.

There are many counts of this clone. The chain combines TRBV18 with TRBJ2-7; 11 positions match TRBD1. J gave up 1 base and V 5 bases, and 16 bases lay outside the gene matches. The CDR3 totals 19 residues. The germline CDR1 and CDR2 sequences are KGHSH and LQKENI. In DNA, the CDR3 is TGTGCCAGCTCAGACACCACGGTTTTAGGGACAGGGGGATCCTACGAGCAGTACTTC. Residues: CASSDTTVLGTGGSYEQYF.

This clone came up many times. This chain joins TRBV3-1 and TRBJ1-4; D is undetermined. V was clipped by 0 bases and J by 4 bases, with 9 bases between them. The CDR3 extends over 15 amino acids. Germline lookup yields CDR1 LGHDT and CDR2 YNNKEL (reference sequence). CDR3 coding DNA: TGTGCCAGCAGCCAAGACCCGGCTAATAATGAAAAACTGTTTTTT. Amino acid sequence: CASSQDPANNEKLFF.

This clone was counted at least ten times. The rearrangement uses TRBV6-1 and TRBJ2-7; D is possibly TRBD2 (5 bases). The CDR3 has 11 residues. The V end lost 6 bases, the J end lost 6 bases, and 9 bases lay between the germline ends. Germline CDR1 is MNHNS and CDR2 is SASEGT. The CDR3 is CASRNGVEQYF. CDR3 nucleotides: TGTGCCAGCAGGAACGGGGTCGAGCAGTACTTC.

V usage is TRBV6-1 and J usage is TRBJ2-2; D remains ambiguous. With 5 bases removed from V and 2 bases from J, the gap between germline ends came to 12 bases. Germline CDR1 and CDR2: MNHNS and SASEGT. The CDR3 sequence is 15 residues long. Written as DNA, the CDR3 is TGTGCCAGCAGTCCTTGGCCAGGAAACACCGGGGAGCTGTTTTTT. Its protein is CASSPWPGNTGELFF.